The clone carrying this T cell receptor (beta chain) was counted only a few times. The antigen is unknown. Graves' hyperthyroidism is called stable when ophthalmopathy does not progress within 18 months. Amplified regions were TCR beta CDR3 sequences from RNA transcripts. HTBI primers were employed in a first-round RT-PCR of the TCR CDR3. Each CDR3 protein gets one entry after TCRdb re-called the multiplex PCR reads with MiXCR. The data show 450,000 to 700,000 distinct CDR3 sequences, just over 45% seen once. The entry originates in a study of T cells in Graves' hyperthyroidism and ophthalmopathy. Study-wide points: Among clonotypes expanded in thyroid above 0.001, most were also found in blood.

The sample was peripheral blood or thyroid tissue (not recorded which). This sequence was found in a woman between 18 and 30 years old with Graves' hyperthyroidism.

The CDR3 is CASSPGLYNEQFF. CDR3 nucleotide sequence: TGCGCCAGCAGTCCGGGACTATACAATGAGCAGTTCTTC. The chain couples TRBV10-1 to TRBJ2-5; 7 positions agree with TRBD2. Matching the DNA end better, TRBJ2-1 makes the J call doubtful. Germline V CDR1 and CDR2: WNHNN, SYGVQD (reference sequence). The CDR3 totals 13 residues.